This TCR beta chain comes out of a study of cytomegalovirus exposure and HLA in healthy donors. Looking at the study overall: In a later analysis, it was reported that the approximately 120 validation repertoires had been produced on the same platform as the 670 or so repertoires belonging to the first cohort. Points from the study as a whole: 150 or so TCR beta chains were listed as cytomegalovirus-associated. There were some public TCRs occurring in many donors, but most TCR sequences were rare.

About this clone: Its antigen is unknown.

The donors were members of the validation cohort, which comprised about 120 subjects and was separate from the first cohort of 600 to 800 subjects. Generated by immunoSEQ multiplex PCR, the TCRdb table keeps only in-frame clones and is missing some. Of more than 95,000 clones in the sample, about 85% are singletons; the top ten hold roughly 4.2%. This sequence was found in a woman under 30 in good health and CMV-seropositive. The sequenced sample was PBMCs.

The CDR3 loop reads CASSAGGTLNTEAFF. Written as DNA, the CDR3 is TGCGCCAGCAGCGCCGGGGGAACTTTGAACACTGAAGCTTTCTTT. The J gene is TRBJ1-1, the V gene TRBV5-1, with TRBD1 as a possible D gene (5 bases). Trimming pared 4 bases from V and 0 bases from J, leaving 13 bases between. The CDR3 runs 15 residues. The germline V gene has CDR1 SGHRS and CDR2 YFSETQ.